This TCR beta chain was found in a study of cytomegalovirus exposure and HLA in healthy donors (dated by TCRdb to the late 2010s). Turning to the overall study: According to an earlier analysis of 550 to 700 of the donors, about 179 million T cells yielded some 120 million unique TCR beta sequences and roughly 280 Gb of sequence data. An early release that covered approximately 600 HLA-typed donors contained approximately 300 gigabases of sequencing data and about 84 million unique TCR sequences. Among the 398 genotyped donors, around 81% belonged to the genetic ancestry cluster associated with self-reported Caucasian donors. The study aimed to test whether cataloging public T cell receptors could reveal signatures of past pathogen exposure. The T cell repertoires of several hundred subjects were profiled by immunosequencing and related to cytomegalovirus serostatus. In addition to the first cohort of 650 to 800 subjects, a separate validation cohort of 120 different subjects was used. The study combined high-throughput TCR immunosequencing, statistical association of individual TCRs with disease status, and machine learning to predict cytomegalovirus infection status. A later analysis re-analyzed previously published TCR beta repertoires from 660 or so donors and added high-resolution HLA genotyping to study TCR occurrence patterns. Rather than drawing on any new phenotypic data, the later analysis identified candidate immune exposures from TCR beta sequences and the way those sequences occurred across donors. In an earlier analysis of 500 to 650 of the donors, high-throughput TCR beta sequencing was used to judge whether each TCR beta V gene segment behaved as functional or pseudogenic. Alongside the repertoire data, information on donor age, sex, ethnicity and CMV serostatus was compiled. Genome-wide SNP genotypes for about 60% of the roughly 670 donors were used in a later genetic analysis, which treated that subset as a discovery cohort. All discovery cohort repertoires had been generated on a single sequencing platform. HLA typing covered class I and class II loci at four-digit resolution. The number of typed donors differed by locus: about 620-640 for A, B, C, DRB1 and DQB1; 500 to 550 for DQA1; approximately 600 for DPA1; and about 450 for DPB1. Several DR-DQ haplotypes were handled as single units for association and clustering, since linkage in the cohort was strong. On average, 235,054 unique TCR beta nucleotide sequences were sequenced per donor among roughly 430 genotyped donors of the cohort, with roughly a sixth of those sequences being non-productive. Broader findings and caveats from the paper: According to the authors, the approach could potentially be generalized to other disease states and immunological phenotypes. An earlier analysis of 587 of the donors showed that most TCR beta V segments appeared in productive rearrangements either about 87% or about 30% of the time, which broadly matched IMGT annotations. Specific HLA alleles were associated with 18,000 or so TCR beta sequences at a false discovery rate of 0.05 in a later analysis. In a later genetic analysis, a missense DCLRE1C variant was associated with V-gene and J-gene trimming of TCR beta chains, and the association was replicated in an independent cohort. Because counts were too low, roughly 18 rarely observed V segments, including chromosome 9 orphons, were left out of the earlier analysis of 587 of the donors. In a later genetic analysis, fewer N-insertions in productive TCRs were reported among donors in an Asian-associated ancestry cluster than the roughly 710-donor mean. Because HLA typing was unavailable for some donors at each locus, only the typed subset was used in association tests. Immune exposure information for the cohort was limited to CMV serostatus. In the study, approximately 160 TCR beta chains were listed as associated with cytomegalovirus. While some public TCRs were present in many individuals, most TCR sequences turned up only very rarely across donors. Roughly uniform sequencing depth across donors was assumed in presence/absence analyses, although this assumption may not hold. In both the original and validation cohorts, the classifier was reported to diagnose cytomegalovirus status with high specificity and sensitivity. Linkage disequilibrium might explain the correlated functional status among segregating V segments, but an unknown experimental factor could not be ruled out. Strong co-occurrence of HLA alleles, especially DR and DQ, made assigning TCR associations to individual alleles difficult. A later analysis found that HLA-associated TCR beta chains were more clonally expanded and had lower generation probabilities than equally common non-associated chains. Only TCR beta chains were sequenced in this cohort, and the absence of alpha or paired-chain data limited detectable features. According to a later analysis, TCR association rates differed among HLA loci, with DRB1 alleles showing the most associated TCRs and HLA-C alleles showing the fewest. A further reported finding was that TCR beta sequences accurately predicted the HLA-A and HLA-B alleles for most subjects in the first cohort. In vitro tests confirmed that a few of the cytomegalovirus-associated TCR beta chains recognize cytomegalovirus antigens. The 87-base-pair reads could not distinguish some IMGT-functional V segments, including TRBV6-2 and TRBV6-3, so those segments were excluded. A group of highly shared sequence variants was considered likely to be a technical artifact of the sequencing pipeline. In a later analysis, several top co-occurrence clusters were reported to appear linked to parvovirus B19, influenza, CMV and Epstein-Barr virus. A later analysis found that most CMV-associated TCR beta chains appeared HLA-restricted, with HLA associations seemingly driven largely by CMV exposure.

The cohort comprised under 700 healthy bone marrow donors. At the time of sampling, all cohort members were nominally healthy, though unrecorded immune exposures were likely present. The donor tested CMV seropositive, placing the donor among the 290 or so seropositive members of the cohort. Each donor provided a peripheral blood sample, and peripheral blood mononuclear cells were used for TCR beta sequencing. The Qiagen DNeasy Blood Extraction Kit was used to extract genomic DNA from the blood cell samples. On this clone itself: The specificity of this receptor is unknown. No clone much larger than this one lies a single base away; base qualities are absent.

Libraries were prepared through the immunoSEQ multiplex PCR assay. For the multiplex PCR, a mixture combining 60 forward primers for TCR Vbeta segments and 13 reverse primers for TCR Jbeta segments was used. Amplification of the CDR3 region of rearranged TCR beta genes was performed with a multiplex PCR assay on genomic DNA. Amplified TCR beta libraries were sequenced as 87-base-pair reads on the Illumina HiSeq System. Per the authors' processing: In a later analysis, 70 million to 95 million unique TCR beta chains were counted across the approximately 640 repertoires, and roughly 10 million of these chains were shared by at least two donors. A nearest-neighbor algorithm error-corrected the raw reads and collapsed the reads into unique sequences, merging closely related sequences to remove PCR and sequencing errors. To assign V, D and J gene segments, CDR3 sequences were aligned to IMGT reference sequences. For a sequence to be retained, a match of at least six nucleotides was required to both a V gene segment and a J gene segment. A rearrangement was called productive if the CDR3 had no stop codons and remained in frame with V and J, and every other rearrangement was called non-productive. CDR3 was defined by IMGT convention, running from the second conserved V-encoded cysteine to the conserved J-encoded phenylalanine. The earlier analysis of 587 of the donors excluded any sequence lacking an unambiguous match to a single V gene segment. An earlier analysis of fewer than 650 of the donors classified V segments as functional when productive rearrangements were above 56.7% and as segregating when the standard deviation between donors was above 5%. A statistical classification framework was developed to diagnose cytomegalovirus status using the catalog of TCR beta chain sequences. In a later analysis, V and J genes were assigned by comparing TCR nucleotide sequences against IMGT/GENE-DB human TR gene sequences. Using the TCRdist pipeline, a later analysis assigned CDR3 sequences along with most-parsimonious VDJ recombination scenarios. A later analysis defined each TCR beta chain by its CDR3 amino acid sequence plus V-gene family, and excluded reads lacking a unique V-gene family. In a later analysis, fewer than 650 highly shared, low-generation-probability nucleotide sequences were removed to address suspected cross-contamination and a sequencing artifact. In a later analysis, a clonal expansion index for each public chain was calculated from normalized within-repertoire ranks of inferred template counts. In a later analysis, generation probabilities were computed using a VDJ recombination model fitted to out-of-frame rearrangements, and the results were checked against IGoR. In a later analysis, TCR-TCR, TCR-HLA and TCR-CMV co-occurrence was scored with hypergeometric tests, and a repertoire-size bias correction was applied to TCR pairs. False discovery rates were estimated in a later analysis by permuting HLA or CMV assignments 20 times. In a later analysis, co-occurring TCRs were grouped using DBSCAN, and TCRdist sequence similarity was added for clustering within HLA-allele-positive subsets. For co-occurrence clustering, repertoires with fewer than 30,000 or more than 120,000 public chains were excluded, along with about five repertoires with anomalous nucleotide sharing. TCRdb retrieved this table from immuneACCESS and kept in-frame rearrangements only. Not all clones are present; in checked studies, unresolved V genes account for under half, and no reason is known for the remainder. That table gives V, J and clone size, and the DNA gave D and trimming. For this sample the table gives about 190,000 clones, of which roughly 77% were detected only once. Together, the top ten hold roughly 3.2% of the sample.

Via the germline V gene, CDR1 is MGHRA and CDR2 YSYEKL. The CDR3, cysteine through phenylalanine, is 14 amino acids long. Only the CDR3 portion is preserved as DNA: 42 bases, with reading frame beginning at the first base. The sequence was obtained from a man aged 35 to 55 in good health and CMV-seropositive. Sequencing was done on a sample of PBMCs. Recombination linked TRBV4-1 to TRBJ2-5; perhaps TRBD2 is the D gene, with 6 bases matching. The DNA end is a closer match to TRBJ2-7, so the J assignment may be wrong. The base sequence is TGCGCCAGCAGCCAAGACCGGGGGATCGGCGAGCAGTACTTC. Its protein is CASSQDRGIGEQYF.